This TCR beta chain was captured by sequencing in a study of T-cell memory formation after mild COVID-19. Study at large: TCR clustering was largely donor specific.

This clonotype has just one count. What it recognizes is unknown. Constant-segment-primed 5'RACE gave TCR alpha and TCR beta cDNA libraries with sample barcodes and UMIs. TCRdb ran MiXCR on the 5' RACE reads and lists one entry per CDR3 protein. The sample has 500,000 to 650,000 distinct CDR3 sequences, approximately 21% seen once. CDR1 is LGHNA, CDR2 YNFKEQ, per germline. The V end was cut by 0 bases, the J end by 5 bases, with 14 bases between. The CDR3 has 15 amino acids. Study results and caveats: Cross-reactive memory appears to have joined, as suggested by some responding clones showing up in pre-infection memory. Among contracting clones, CD4+ were mainly CM/EM and CD8+ enriched in EMRA.

The rearrangement uses TRBV4-2 and TRBJ2-7; a possible D gene is TRBD2 (6 bases). The clonotype was recovered from an adult woman who had mild COVID-19 (a few samples of this study predate the infection). Cell type and time point are not known. What was sequenced was PBMCs or a T cell subset sorted from them (not recorded which). CDR3 DNA: TGTGCCAGCAGCCAAGATGGGAGGTTCCTGGACGAGCAGTACTTC. It translates to CASSQDGRFLDEQYF.